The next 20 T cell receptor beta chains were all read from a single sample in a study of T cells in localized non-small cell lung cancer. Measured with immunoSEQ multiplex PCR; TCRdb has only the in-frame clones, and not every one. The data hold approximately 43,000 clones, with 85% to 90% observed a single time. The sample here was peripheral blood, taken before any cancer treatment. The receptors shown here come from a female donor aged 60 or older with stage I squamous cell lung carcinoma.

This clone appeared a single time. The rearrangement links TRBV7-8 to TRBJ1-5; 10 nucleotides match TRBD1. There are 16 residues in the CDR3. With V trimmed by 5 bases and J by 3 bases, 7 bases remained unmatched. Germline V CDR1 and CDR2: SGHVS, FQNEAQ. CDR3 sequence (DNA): TGTGCCAGCAGCCCTCAGGGACAGGGGTACAATCAGCCCCAGCATTTT. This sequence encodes CASSPQGQGYNQPQHF.

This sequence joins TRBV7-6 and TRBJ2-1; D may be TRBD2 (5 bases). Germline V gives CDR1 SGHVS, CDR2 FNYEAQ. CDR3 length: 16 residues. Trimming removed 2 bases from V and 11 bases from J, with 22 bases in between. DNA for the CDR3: TGTGCCAGCAGCTTATCGGAGAGGCCAGGAGGAGGTCAGCAGTTCTTC. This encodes CASSLSERPGGGQQFF.

CDR3 sequence: CASSQDQGEGAEQYF. DNA for the CDR3: TGCGCCAGCAGCCAAGATCAGGGGGAGGGGGCCGAGCAGTACTTC. The J gene is TRBJ2-7, the V gene TRBV4-3; D may correspond to TRBD1 or TRBD2 (7 bases each). Germline CDR1 reads LGHNA; CDR2 reads YSLEER. Trimming took off 0 bases at V and 6 bases at J, with 15 bases between the two ends. The CDR3 is made up of 15 amino acids.

The CDR3 sequence: CASITTGNYGYTF. CDR3 DNA: TGTGCCAGCATCACGACAGGGAACTATGGCTACACCTTC. The rearrangement uses TRBV5-6 and TRBJ1-2; 7 bases align to TRBD1. The V gene end was trimmed by 6 bases and the J gene end by 2 bases; junction bases not matched to a gene: 4. The germline V gene has CDR1 SGHDT and CDR2 YYEEEE. The CDR3 runs 13 residues.

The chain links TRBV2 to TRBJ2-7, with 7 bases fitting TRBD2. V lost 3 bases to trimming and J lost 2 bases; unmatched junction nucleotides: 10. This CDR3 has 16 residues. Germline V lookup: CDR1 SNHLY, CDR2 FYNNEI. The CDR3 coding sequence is TGTGCCAGCAGTGACGCGGCTAGCGGACGCCCCTACGAGCAGTACTTC. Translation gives CASSDAASGRPYEQYF.

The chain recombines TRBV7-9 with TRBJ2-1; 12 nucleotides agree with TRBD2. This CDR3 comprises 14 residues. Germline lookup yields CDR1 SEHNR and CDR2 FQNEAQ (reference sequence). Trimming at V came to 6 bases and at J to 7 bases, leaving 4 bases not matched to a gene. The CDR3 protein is CASRGLAGSNEQFF. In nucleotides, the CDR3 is TGTGCCAGCAGGGGACTAGCGGGTTCGAATGAGCAGTTCTTC. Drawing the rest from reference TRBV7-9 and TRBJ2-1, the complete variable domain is DTGVSQNPRHKITKRGQNVTFRCDPISEHNRLYWYRQTLGQGPEFLTYFQNEAQLEKSRLLSDRFSAERPKGSFSTLEIQRTEQGDSAMYLCASRGLAGSNEQFFGPGTRLTVL.

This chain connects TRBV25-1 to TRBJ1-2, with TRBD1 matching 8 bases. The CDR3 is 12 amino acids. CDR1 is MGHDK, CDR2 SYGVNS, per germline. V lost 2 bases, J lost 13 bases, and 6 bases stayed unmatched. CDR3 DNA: TGTGCCAGCAGTGAAATCAGACAGGGGATCACCTTC. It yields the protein CASSEIRQGITF.

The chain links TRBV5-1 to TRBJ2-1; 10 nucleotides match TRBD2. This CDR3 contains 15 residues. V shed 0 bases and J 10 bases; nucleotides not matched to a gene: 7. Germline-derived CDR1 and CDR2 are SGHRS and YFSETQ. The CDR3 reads CASSLGAGGPSEQFF. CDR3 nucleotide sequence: TGCGCCAGCAGCTTGGGAGCGGGAGGGCCTTCGGAGCAGTTCTTC.

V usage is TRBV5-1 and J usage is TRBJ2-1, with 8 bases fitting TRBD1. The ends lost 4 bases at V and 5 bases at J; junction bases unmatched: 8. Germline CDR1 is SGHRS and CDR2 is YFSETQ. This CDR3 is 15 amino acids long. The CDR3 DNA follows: TGCGCCAGCAGCAACCCGGGACAGGAACACAATGAGCAGTTCTTC. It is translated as CASSNPGQEHNEQFF.

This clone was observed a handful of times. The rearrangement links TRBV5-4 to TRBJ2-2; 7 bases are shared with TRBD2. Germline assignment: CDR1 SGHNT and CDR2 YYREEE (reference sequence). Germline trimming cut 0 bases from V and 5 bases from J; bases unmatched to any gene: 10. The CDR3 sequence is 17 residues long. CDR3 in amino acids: CASSLGGGRAETGELFF. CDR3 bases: TGTGCCAGCAGCTTGGGGGGTGGGAGGGCCGAAACCGGGGAGCTGTTTTTT.

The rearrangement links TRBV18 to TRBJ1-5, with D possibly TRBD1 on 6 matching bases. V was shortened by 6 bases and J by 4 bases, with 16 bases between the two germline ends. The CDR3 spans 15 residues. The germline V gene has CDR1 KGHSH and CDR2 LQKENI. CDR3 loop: CASSAPGQTNQPQHF. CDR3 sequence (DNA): TGTGCCAGCTCCGCGCCGGGACAAACGAATCAGCCCCAGCATTTT.

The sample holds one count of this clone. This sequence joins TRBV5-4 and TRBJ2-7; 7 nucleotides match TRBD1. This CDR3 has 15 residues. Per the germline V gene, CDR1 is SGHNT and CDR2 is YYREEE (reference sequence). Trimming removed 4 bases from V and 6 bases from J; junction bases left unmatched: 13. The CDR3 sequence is CASSTPTGPSTEQYF. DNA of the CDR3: TGTGCCAGCAGCACCCCGACAGGGCCCTCCACCGAGCAGTACTTC.

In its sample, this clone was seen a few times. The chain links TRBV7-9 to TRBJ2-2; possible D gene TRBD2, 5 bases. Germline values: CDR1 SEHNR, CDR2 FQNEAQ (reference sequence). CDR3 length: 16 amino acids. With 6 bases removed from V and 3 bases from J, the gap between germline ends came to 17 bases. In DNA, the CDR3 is TGTGCCAGCAGACGAGGACTCCTTCTTGACACCGGGGAGCTGTTTTTT. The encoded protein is CASRRGLLLDTGELFF.

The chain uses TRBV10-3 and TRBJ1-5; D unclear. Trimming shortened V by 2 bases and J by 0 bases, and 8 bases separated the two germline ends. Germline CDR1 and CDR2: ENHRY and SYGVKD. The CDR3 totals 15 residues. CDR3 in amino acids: CAISEKGYSNQPQHF. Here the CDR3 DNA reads TGTGCCATCAGTGAGAAAGGGTATAGCAATCAGCCCCAGCATTTT.

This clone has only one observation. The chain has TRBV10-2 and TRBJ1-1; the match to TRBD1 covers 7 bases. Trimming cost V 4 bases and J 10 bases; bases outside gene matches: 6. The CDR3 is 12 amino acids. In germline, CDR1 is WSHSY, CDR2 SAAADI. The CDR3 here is CASSGQGSIAFF. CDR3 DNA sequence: TGCGCCAGCAGTGGACAGGGCTCGATAGCTTTCTTT.

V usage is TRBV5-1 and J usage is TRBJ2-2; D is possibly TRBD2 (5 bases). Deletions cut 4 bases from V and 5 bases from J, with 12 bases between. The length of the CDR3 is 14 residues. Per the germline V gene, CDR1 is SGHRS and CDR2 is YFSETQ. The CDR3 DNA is TGCGCCAGCAGCCGGACCGGGGATACCGGGGAGCTGTTTTTT. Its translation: CASSRTGDTGELFF.

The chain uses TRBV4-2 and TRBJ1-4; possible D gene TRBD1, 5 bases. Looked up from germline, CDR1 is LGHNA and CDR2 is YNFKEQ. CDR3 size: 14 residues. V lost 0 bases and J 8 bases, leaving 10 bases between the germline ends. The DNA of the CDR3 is TGTGCCAGCAGCCAAGATCGGGGGGAGGAAAAACTGTTTTTT. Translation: CASSQDRGEEKLFF.

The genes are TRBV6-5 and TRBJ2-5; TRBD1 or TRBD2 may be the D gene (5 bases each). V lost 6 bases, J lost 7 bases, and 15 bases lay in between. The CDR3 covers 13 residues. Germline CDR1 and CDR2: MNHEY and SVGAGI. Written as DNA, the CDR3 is TGTGCCAGCAGCGCAGGGACGGCGGGGACCCAGTACTTC. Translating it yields CASSAGTAGTQYF.

The CDR3, as DNA: TGCGCCAGCAGCTCTGCAGGGAGTGGCTACACCTTC. The encoded protein is CASSSAGSGYTF. The chain employs TRBV5-1 and TRBJ1-2; D possibly corresponds to TRBD1 (5 bases). The CDR3 consists of 12 residues. Trimming removed 3 bases from V and 7 bases from J, with 10 bases in between. Germline lookup yields CDR1 SGHRS and CDR2 YFSETQ. Full variable domain (missing parts from reference TRBV5-1 and TRBJ1-2): KAGVTQTPRYLIKTRGQQVTLSCSPISGHRSVSWYQQTPGQGLQFLFEYFSETQRNKGNFPGRFSGRQFSNSRSEMNVSTLELGDSALYLCASSSAGSGYTFGSGTRLTVV.

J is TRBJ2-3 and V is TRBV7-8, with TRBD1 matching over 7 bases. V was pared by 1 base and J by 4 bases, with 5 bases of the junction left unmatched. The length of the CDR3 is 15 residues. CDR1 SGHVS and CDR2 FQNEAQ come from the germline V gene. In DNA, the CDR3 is TGTGCCAGCAGCTTAGTGACAGGGTGGCCAGATACGCAGTATTTT. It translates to CASSLVTGWPDTQYF. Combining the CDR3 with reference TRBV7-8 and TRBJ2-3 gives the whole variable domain GAGVSQSPRYKVAKRGQDVALRCDPISGHVSLFWYQQALGQGPEFLTYFQNEAQLDKSGLPSDRFFAERPEGSVSTLKIQRTQQEDSAVYLCASSLVTGWPDTQYFGPGTRLTVL.